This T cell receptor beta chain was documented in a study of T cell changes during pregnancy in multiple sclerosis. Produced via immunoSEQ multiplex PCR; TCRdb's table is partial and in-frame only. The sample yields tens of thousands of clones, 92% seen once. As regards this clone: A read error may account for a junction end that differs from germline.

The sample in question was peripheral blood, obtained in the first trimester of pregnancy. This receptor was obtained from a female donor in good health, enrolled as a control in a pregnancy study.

CDR3 sequence reads: CASRLGQGYEQYF. CDR3 DNA: TGTGCCAGCAGGTTAGGACAGGGCTACGAGCAGTACTTC. The rearrangement uses TRBV13 and TRBJ2-5, with 8 bases that match TRBD1. The assigned J gene may be wrong: the sequence end matches TRBJ2-7 better. Germline loops: CDR1 PRHDT, CDR2 FYEKMQ (reference sequence). This CDR3 has 13 amino acids.